This T cell receptor (beta chain) was documented in a study of beta chain features in type 1 diabetes. Every bit of the isolated RNA underwent reverse transcription, so sequencing read expressed TCRB transcripts. Measured with immunoSEQ multiplex PCR; TCRdb has only the in-frame clones, and not every one. The data show about 180,000 clones, about 13% seen once. About this clone: Its antigen is still unknown.

General observations from the study: Significant though moderate, a shortening of TCRB CDR3s appeared in all four CD4+ subsets of Type 1 diabetes patients.

The sample taken for sequencing was central memory CD4+ T cells from blood. The clonotype was recovered from a woman aged 18-35 years in good health.

The CDR3 region is CASSPPVADTQYF. The CDR3 DNA reads TGTGCCAGCTCACCACCTGTAGCAGATACGCAGTATTTT. The rearrangement joins TRBV18 to TRBJ2-3; D call uncertain. The germline V gene encodes CDR1 KGHSH and CDR2 LQKENI. V lost 0 bases and J lost 4, with 5 bases in between. This CDR3 has 13 residues.